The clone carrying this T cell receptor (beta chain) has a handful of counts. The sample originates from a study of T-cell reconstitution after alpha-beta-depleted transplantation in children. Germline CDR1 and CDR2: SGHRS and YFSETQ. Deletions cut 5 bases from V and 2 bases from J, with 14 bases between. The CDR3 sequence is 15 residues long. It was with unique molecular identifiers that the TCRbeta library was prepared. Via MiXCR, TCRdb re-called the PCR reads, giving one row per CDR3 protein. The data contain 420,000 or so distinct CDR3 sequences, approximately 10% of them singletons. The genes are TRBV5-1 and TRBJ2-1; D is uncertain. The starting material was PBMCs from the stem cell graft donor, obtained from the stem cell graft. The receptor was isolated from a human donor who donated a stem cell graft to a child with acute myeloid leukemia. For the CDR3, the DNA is TGCGCCAGCAGTCCGCCACGACTGACCTACAATGAGCAGTTCTTC. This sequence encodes CASSPPRLTYNEQFF.